This TCR beta chain was retrieved from a study of OX40 agonist ivuxolimab in advanced cancers. About the research overall: Patients were around 83% male with ages roughly 23 to 79, mean about 65.

Patients who had autoimmune disease history or got systemic immunosuppression were left out. The CDR3 spans 15 residues. CDR1 is KGHSH, CDR2 LQKENI, per germline. V gave up 5 bases and J gave up 2 bases, with 14 bases separating them. Broader study findings: Among patients with partial responses at 0.1-3.0 mg/kg, clonal expansion was among the lowest. Expanded clones tended on average to be more numerous among CD8+ T cells than CD4+.

Here immunoSEQ multiplex PCR was the method, and the copy in TCRdb shows in-frame clones only, minus some. The table includes about 98,000 clones, roughly nine tenths detected once. A note on this clone: Its antigen is unidentified.

This material consisted of CD4+ or CD8+ T cells sorted from blood, taken in a trial of the OX40 agonist ivuxolimab. The origin of this receptor is an adult with an advanced solid tumor such as melanoma, head and neck, liver or kidney cancer. The V and J genes are TRBV18 and TRBJ2-3; perhaps TRBD2 as D (7 bases). The CDR3 DNA is TGTGCCAGCTCAACCTTGGGGGGGCCCACAGATACGCAGTATTTT. As protein: CASSTLGGPTDTQYF. Filled out from reference TRBV18 and TRBJ2-3, the complete variable domain reads NAGVMQNPRHLVRRRGQEARLRCSPMKGHSHVYWYRQLPEEGLKFMVYLQKENIIDESGMPKERFSAEFPKEGPSILRIQQVVRGDSAAYFCASSTLGGPTDTQYFGPGTRLTVL.